Included here is one T cell receptor beta chain sequence, with context. The source of the sample is a study of cytomegalovirus exposure and HLA in healthy donors. It was with 60 Vbeta and 13 Jbeta primers that the PCR ran. Data came from immunoSEQ multiplex PCR; TCRdb stores just in-frame clones and leaves some out. The sample records about 180,000 clones, roughly 80% being singletons. CDR3 length: 13 amino acids. Per the germline V gene, CDR1 is MNHNS and CDR2 is SASEGT. Trimming left V 2 bases short and J 6 bases short, with 8 bases between. The sequenced sample was PBMCs. The J gene is TRBJ1-5, the V gene TRBV6-1; D gene unclear. This receptor was identified in a woman aged 50 to 60 in good health and CMV-seropositive. The CDR3 bases are TGTGCCAGCAGTGAATCCCCCGGTCAGCCCCAGCATTTT. It translates to CASSESPGQPQHF.